This T cell receptor beta chain appears in the sequencing data of a study of cytomegalovirus exposure and HLA in healthy donors. Germline values: CDR1 LNHNV, CDR2 YYDKDF (reference sequence). The CDR3 is made up of 15 amino acids. Trimming removed 5 bases from V and 8 bases from J, with 21 bases in between. The PCR made use of 60 Vbeta and 13 Jbeta primers. The method was immunoSEQ multiplex PCR; TCRdb's version includes in-frame clones alone and lacks a portion of them. Of over 110,000 clones detected, around 78% appear once; the ten largest clones hold 2% to 2.5%. This chain links TRBV15 with TRBJ1-2, with D tentatively TRBD1 (5 bases). The specimen was PBMCs. The receptor was isolated from a woman younger than 30 in good health and CMV-seropositive. CDR3 loop: CATSFEGAVGYGYTF. CDR3 in DNA: TGTGCCACCAGCTTCGAAGGGGCCGTAGGTTACGGCTACACCTTC.